The T cell receptor (beta chain) described here comes from a study of cytomegalovirus exposure and HLA in healthy donors. Germline values: CDR1 LNHDA, CDR2 SQIVND (reference sequence). Trimming took 3 bases from V and 3 from J; bases not matched to a gene: 8. CDR3 length: 15 residues. Primers for the PCR totalled 60 Vbeta and 13 Jbeta. Per the study methods: There were about 88 million unique TCR beta chains by a later count, and about 12 million of them were shared. Profiled with immunoSEQ multiplex PCR; TCRdb holds only in-frame clones, not every one. V, J and clone size reflect that table, while D and trimming were determined from the DNA. The data hold 150,000 to 200,000 clones, with roughly 79% observed a single time.

This TCR was sampled from a woman under 30 in good health and CMV-seropositive. The rearrangement links TRBV19 to TRBJ2-7; TRBD2 agrees at 7 bases. Sequenced: PBMCs. CDR3 amino acids: CASSIAAGEGYEQYF. CDR3 DNA: TGTGCCAGTAGTATTGCGGCGGGGGAAGGCTACGAGCAGTACTTC.